What follows are 20 T cell receptor beta chains derived from one specimen sequenced in a study of beta chain features in type 1 diabetes. The study's findings and limits: TCRB CDR3s from Type 1 diabetes patients were moderately but significantly shorter in all four CD4+ subsets.

Isolated RNA was reverse transcribed in full, so expressed TCRB transcripts were sequenced. The assay was immunoSEQ multiplex PCR, and TCRdb's table has in-frame clones only and misses some. The data show some 120,000 clones, with about 18% seen just once and 2.6% held by the top ten. These receptors' antigens are unknown. Material for sequencing was central memory CD4+ T cells from blood. These receptors all stem from a man aged 18 to 29 with type 1 diabetes.

This clone has more than one count but fewer than ten. V and J are TRBV29-1 and TRBJ1-1; no firm D call. This CDR3 is built from 14 residues. In germline, CDR1 is SQVTM, CDR2 ANQGSEA. V was shortened by 7 bases and J by 2 bases, with 17 bases between the two germline ends. The chain's CDR3 is CSAETFHINTEAFF. For the CDR3, the DNA is TGCAGCGCCGAGACCTTTCACATAAACACTGAAGCTTTCTTT.

There are many counts of this clone. V usage is TRBV6-5 and J usage is TRBJ2-3; 9 nucleotides match TRBD2. CDR1 and CDR2 (germline): MNHEY, SVGAGI. This CDR3 contains 16 residues. Unmatched junction bases numbered 6, after V lost 4 bases and J lost 1 base. In DNA form, the CDR3 reads TGTGCCAGCAGTTCACTGGCTAGCGGGGGCACAGATACGCAGTATTTT. It encodes CASSSLASGGTDTQYF.

Remarks on this clone: This may stem from a read error, because a much larger clone lies one nucleotide away. The rearrangement uses TRBV30 and TRBJ2-6; D tentatively reads TRBD1 or TRBD2 (5 bases each). CDR1 is GTSNPN, CDR2 SVGIG, per germline (reference sequence). Trimming stripped 8 bases from V and 0 bases from J, with 11 bases between. The CDR3 covers 14 residues. The DNA of the CDR3 is TGTGCCCCGGGACGTGGCTCTGGGGCCAACGTCCTGACTTTC. It encodes CAPGRGSGANVLTF.

At least ten counts were recorded for this clone. CDR3 sequence: CASSPLGLREQFF. For the CDR3, the DNA is TGCGCCAGCAGCCCCTTAGGGCTGCGGGAGCAGTTCTTC. The chain is built from TRBV4-1 and TRBJ2-1; D unclear. V shed 4 bases and J shed 10 bases, with 14 bases lying between them. CDR1 and CDR2 from the germline V gene are MGHRA and YSYEKL. This CDR3 has 13 residues.

The sample holds a few counts of this clone. The J gene is TRBJ2-6, the V gene TRBV30; no firm D call. From germline, CDR1 is GTSNPN and CDR2 SVGIG (reference sequence). The V gene lost 2 bases and the J gene lost 0 bases, with 8 bases spanning the gap. CDR3 length equals 15 residues. CDR3 amino acids: CAWSRTYSGANVLTF. In DNA, the CDR3 is TGTGCCTGGAGTAGGACCTACTCTGGGGCCAACGTCCTGACTTTC.

CDR3 residues: CASSLRGPDPSTDTQYF. The CDR3 DNA is TGTGCCAGCAGCTTAAGGGGGCCGGACCCGAGCACAGATACGCAGTATTTT. V usage is TRBV7-3 and J usage is TRBJ2-3; TRBD1 might be the D (6 bases). CDR3 size: 17 residues. Trimming took 1 base from V and 0 from J, leaving 14 bases between them. Germline assignment: CDR1 SGHTA and CDR2 FQGTGA.

This chain connects TRBV5-1 to TRBJ2-2; tentatively, D is TRBD1 (6 bases). Germline V gene data show CDR1 as SGHRS and CDR2 as YFSETQ. V lost 3 bases and J 2 bases, leaving 8 bases between the germline ends. There are 14 residues in the CDR3. DNA of the CDR3: TGCGCCAGCAGCTGGGGACACAACACCGGGGAGCTGTTTTTT. Protein: CASSWGHNTGELFF.

The chain combines TRBV30 with TRBJ2-1; TRBD2 is a possible D gene (6 bases). Germline lookup yields CDR1 GTSNPN and CDR2 SVGIG (reference sequence). The CDR3 is 15 residues long. V was cut by 2 bases and J by 3 bases, with 14 bases left in between. The CDR3 region has the DNA TGTGCCTGGAGTCCGACCAGCGGGCTCTACAATGAGCAGTTCTTC. This sequence encodes CAWSPTSGLYNEQFF.

The rearrangement joins TRBV27 to TRBJ2-5; no definite D call. Looked up from germline, CDR1 is MNHEY and CDR2 is SMNVEV (reference sequence). This CDR3 is 14 amino acids long. With 3 bases removed from V and 2 bases from J, the gap between germline ends came to 10 bases. As DNA, the CDR3 is TGTGCCAGCAGTTTCAAGTGGAAACAAGAGACCCAGTACTTC. Translated: CASSFKWKQETQYF.

The chain uses TRBV29-1 and TRBJ2-5; 10 bases are shared with TRBD2. V shed 4 bases and J 2 bases; nucleotides not matched to a gene: 4. This CDR3 is built from 14 residues. CDR1 and CDR2 (germline): SQVTM, ANQGSEA. The CDR3 spells CSVVSGREQETQYF. CDR3 nucleotide sequence: TGCAGCGTTGTCAGCGGGAGGGAACAAGAGACCCAGTACTTC.

This rearrangement joins TRBV28 to TRBJ2-2; TRBD1 matches 8 bases. The V gene end was trimmed by 5 bases and the J gene end by 5 bases; junction bases not matched to a gene: 7. The CDR3 extends over 15 amino acids. Per germline, CDR1 MDHEN and CDR2 SYDVKM. The DNA for the CDR3 is TGTGCCAGCAGTGGCGGACAGGGAAGAACCGGGGAGCTGTTTTTT. It encodes CASSGGQGRTGELFF.

The chain combines TRBV19 with TRBJ2-1, with 9 positions matching TRBD2. Germline CDR1 LNHDA, CDR2 SQIVND (reference sequence). V was pared by 0 bases and J by 6 bases, with 3 bases of the junction left unmatched. This CDR3 spans 15 amino acids. CDR3 residues: CASSIETSGLNEQFF. The CDR3 DNA sequence: TGTGCCAGTAGTATAGAGACTAGCGGTCTCAATGAGCAGTTCTTC.

This clone has only a few counts. The J gene is TRBJ2-7, the V gene TRBV28; weak D call: TRBD2 (5 bases). CDR3 length: 15 residues. Germline CDR1 reads MDHEN; CDR2 reads SYDVKM. V lost 2 bases and J lost 3, with 14 bases in between. CDR3 loop: CASSLRGNNGYEQYF. Here the CDR3 DNA reads TGTGCCAGCAGTTTACGGGGAAATAATGGCTACGAGCAGTACTTC.

This clone has at least ten counts. The genes are TRBV7-2 and TRBJ2-7; tentatively, D is TRBD1 (6 bases). The CDR3 covers 13 residues. Deletions cut 4 bases from V and 2 bases from J, with 9 bases between. The germline V gene has CDR1 SGHTA and CDR2 FQGNSA. CDR3 DNA: TGTGCCAGCAGCTCCACAGGGCCCTACGAGCAGTACTTC. This gives the protein CASSSTGPYEQYF. Full variable domain (missing parts from reference TRBV7-2 and TRBJ2-7): GAGVSQSPSNKVTEKGKDVELRCDPISGHTALYWYRQSLGQGLEFLIYFQGNSAPDKSGLPSDRFSAERTGGSVSTLTIQRTQQEDSAVYLCASSSTGPYEQYFGPGTRLTVT.

The rearrangement joins TRBV6-5 to TRBJ2-7; the D call may be TRBD1 or TRBD2 (6 bases each). CDR3 size: 15 residues. CDR1 and CDR2 (germline): MNHEY, SVGAGI. V lost 5 bases and J lost 5, with 19 bases in between. DNA of the CDR3: TGTGCCAGCAGTCCACCGGGGGACAACGGGCACGAGCAGTACTTC. Residues: CASSPPGDNGHEQYF.

This clone was found a few times. The chain uses TRBV5-4 and TRBJ2-7; 11 bases align to TRBD2. The CDR3 is 16 amino acids. The germline V gene encodes CDR1 SGHNT and CDR2 YYREEE (reference sequence). V was clipped by 2 bases and J by 6 bases; unmatched bases: 10. CDR3 bases: TGTGCCAGCAGCTTATCCGGGACTAGCGGCTCCCTCGAGCAGTACTTC. Residues: CASSLSGTSGSLEQYF.

This clone was seen more than once but under ten times. This sequence joins TRBV18 and TRBJ2-3, with TRBD1 as a possible D gene (5 bases). The CDR3 covers 14 residues. Trimming removed 2 bases from V and 2 bases from J, with 8 bases in between. Germline lookup yields CDR1 KGHSH and CDR2 LQKENI. The CDR3 sequence: CASSPSGYTDTQYF. The CDR3 nucleotides read TGTGCCAGCTCACCATCAGGGTACACAGATACGCAGTATTTT.

This clone was detected only a few times. The chain links TRBV6-5 to TRBJ2-1; either TRBD1 or TRBD2 may fit D (5 bases each). The CDR3 has 16 residues. The ends were cut back, 2 bases at V and 7 bases at J, with 18 bases in the middle. Germline CDR1 and CDR2: MNHEY and SVGAGI. The CDR3 is CASSYRGGSLGNEQFF. The CDR3 nucleotides read TGTGCCAGCAGTTACCGGGGCGGCAGCCTCGGGAATGAGCAGTTCTTC.

The chain recombines TRBV11-3 with TRBJ2-7; unclear D gene. V was trimmed by 3 bases and J by 6 bases, leaving 12 bases between them. The germline gives CDR1 SGHNT, CDR2 YENEEA. This CDR3 region has 13 residues. The CDR3 spells CASSFSRQGEQYF. The CDR3 bases are TGTGCCAGCAGCTTCAGCCGACAAGGCGAGCAGTACTTC. The full variable domain, completed using reference TRBV11-3 and TRBJ2-7, is EAGVVQSPRYKIIEKKQPVAFWCNPISGHNTLYWYLQNLGQGPELLIRYENEEAVDDSQLPKDRFSAERLKGVDSTLKIQPAELGDSAVYLCASSFSRQGEQYFGPGTRLTVT.

This clone has a handful of counts. The V gene is TRBV4-3, the J gene TRBJ1-1; no firm D call. V lost 0 bases and J 7 bases, leaving 9 bases between the germline ends. Germline lookup yields CDR1 LGHNA and CDR2 YSLEER. The CDR3 has 13 amino acids. Here the CDR3 reads CASSQEAAGEAFF. The DNA for the CDR3 is TGCGCCAGCAGCCAAGAAGCGGCAGGTGAAGCTTTCTTT.